Following are 25 T cell receptor beta chains from one sample sequenced in a study of blood T cell repertoires in COVID-19 (dated by TCRdb to about 2020). Library construction relied on the immunoSEQ multiplex PCR assay. The immuneACCESS repertoire file appears here via TCRdb, limited to in-frame rearrangements. These files lack a portion of the clones; in checked studies, under half of the deficit traces to unresolved V genes, and the cause of the others is not known. Across this sample there are over 85,000 clones, with about 79% seen only once. The biggest ten clones account for more than 15% of the sample. The source material was peripheral blood. All receptors derive from a woman at least 80 years old with active or convalescent COVID-19.

V gene TRBV5-1 combines with J gene TRBJ2-5; TRBD2 might be the D (6 bases). The CDR3 spans 17 residues. V was clipped by 6 bases and J by 3 bases, with 24 bases between them. The germline gives CDR1 SGHRS, CDR2 YFSETQ. The CDR3 sequence is CASTLGGSGVWEETQYF. CDR3 DNA sequence: TGCGCCAGCACCCTTGGGGGGAGCGGAGTCTGGGAAGAGACCCAGTACTTC.

The V call is TRBV4-1, the J call TRBJ2-7; D is unclear. The CDR3 is 15 amino acids. The V and J ends lost 1 base and 4 bases respectively, with 14 bases between them. Germline assignment: CDR1 MGHRA and CDR2 YSYEKL. The CDR3, as DNA: TGCGCCAGCAGCCAAGCCATAATTGGCGGATACGAGCAGTACTTC. It encodes CASSQAIIGGYEQYF.

J is TRBJ2-1 and V is TRBV29-1, with D possibly TRBD1 on 5 matching bases. CDR1 is SQVTM and CDR2 is ANQGSEA in the germline V gene. This CDR3 contains 13 residues. V was trimmed by 4 bases and J by 3 bases, leaving 10 bases between them. The CDR3 nucleotides read TGCAGCGTTGTGGACATACGCTACAATGAGCAGTTCTTC. Protein sequence: CSVVDIRYNEQFF.

The rearrangement joins TRBV19 to TRBJ1-1, with TRBD1 identical over 8 bases. CDR1 and CDR2 (germline): LNHDA, SQIVND (reference sequence). V gave up 8 bases and J gave up 1 base; unmatched junction bases: 9. This CDR3 has 15 residues. CDR3 loop: CASLDRVKGNTEAFF. The CDR3 nucleotides read TGTGCCAGTTTGGACAGGGTGAAGGGGAACACTGAAGCTTTCTTT.

This chain uses TRBV14 with TRBJ1-2; 7 positions match TRBD1. The CDR3 runs 15 residues. CDR1 is SGHDN and CDR2 is FVKESK in the germline V gene. Unmatched junction bases numbered 7, after V lost 1 base and J lost 5 bases. The CDR3 DNA follows: TGTGCCAGCAGCCAAGTTAAGGACAGGCCTTATGGCTACACCTTC. It yields the protein CASSQVKDRPYGYTF.

This clone was seen just once. This rearrangement joins TRBV5-4 to TRBJ2-7; D is possibly TRBD1 (5 bases). Germline V gene lookup returns CDR1 SGHNT and CDR2 YYREEE (reference sequence). The CDR3 covers 14 residues. Trimming removed 1 base from V and 2 bases from J, with 10 bases in between. CDR3 nucleotide sequence: TGTGCCAGCAGCTTGTCAGGGATCCCCTACGAGCAGTACTTC. It translates to CASSLSGIPYEQYF.

The V and J genes are TRBV14 and TRBJ2-1; 7 nucleotides line up with TRBD1. Germline lookup yields CDR1 SGHDN and CDR2 FVKESK. The CDR3 loop spans 14 amino acids. With 0 bases clipped from V and 14 bases from J, the junction kept 10 bases outside the gene matches. CDR3: CASSQDRRLQGKFF. CDR3 nucleotide sequence: TGTGCCAGCAGCCAAGATCGGCGGTTACAGGGGAAGTTCTTC.

Details on this clone: Different DNA sequences within this sample yield the same CDR3. The rearrangement links TRBV27 to TRBJ2-7, with 8 bases fitting TRBD1. The CDR3 runs 14 residues. V was clipped by 3 bases and J by 2 bases; unmatched bases: 3. Germline assignment: CDR1 MNHEY and CDR2 SMNVEV (reference sequence). The CDR3 sequence: CASSFAGGPYEQYF. The CDR3 bases are TGTGCCAGCAGTTTCGCAGGGGGCCCCTACGAGCAGTACTTC.

In its sample, this clone was seen a few times. The chain combines TRBV4-1 with TRBJ2-1; 10 positions match TRBD2. This CDR3 comprises 15 residues. The germline V gene encodes CDR1 MGHRA and CDR2 YSYEKL. The V segment lost 3 bases and the J segment 4 bases; nucleotides outside the gene matches: 3. The chain's CDR3 is CASSHRTSGYNEQFF. In nucleotides, the CDR3 is TGCGCCAGCAGCCACCGGACTAGCGGATACAATGAGCAGTTCTTC.

This clone has just a few counts. The J gene is TRBJ2-2, the V gene TRBV5-4, with TRBD2 matching over 13 bases. The trim removed 4 bases at V and 7 bases at J, leaving 7 bases unmatched. The germline gives CDR1 SGHNT, CDR2 YYREEE (reference sequence). CDR3 length: 16 residues. CDR3 sequence reads: CASSPGTSGTSGELFF. Written as DNA, the CDR3 is TGTGCCAGCAGCCCAGGGACTAGCGGGACGAGCGGGGAGCTGTTTTTT.

The chain employs TRBV7-9 and TRBJ2-7; TRBD1 matches 7 bases. Germline V CDR1 and CDR2: SEHNR, FQNEAQ (reference sequence). This CDR3 contains 15 residues. The ends lost 2 bases at V and 4 bases at J; junction bases unmatched: 8. The CDR3 region is CASSLLSSGGYEQYF. The CDR3 DNA follows: TGTGCCAGCAGCTTACTTTCTTCAGGGGGTTACGAGCAGTACTTC.

CDR3 residues: CASSLDLVSVEQYF. CDR3 nucleotide sequence: TGCGCCAGCAGCTTGGATCTAGTATCCGTCGAGCAGTACTTC. The rearrangement joins TRBV5-1 to TRBJ2-7; D unclear. The V end was cut by 0 bases, the J end by 6 bases, with 13 bases between. This CDR3 has 14 residues. Germline values: CDR1 SGHRS, CDR2 YFSETQ.

The chain employs TRBV18 and TRBJ2-1; 14 bases map to TRBD2. Trimming at V came to 6 bases and at J to 6 bases, leaving 19 bases not matched to a gene. Germline assignment: CDR1 KGHSH and CDR2 LQKENI. The CDR3 is 20 residues long. The CDR3 nucleotides read TGTGCCAGCTCTCCTATCGAGCCGGGACTAGCGGGAGTAAAACGCAATGAGCAGTTCTTC. Encoded protein: CASSPIEPGLAGVKRNEQFF.

The rearrangement joins TRBV28 to TRBJ2-5, with 7 bases fitting TRBD1. Germline trimming cut 3 bases from V and 7 bases from J; bases unmatched to any gene: 8. Germline V gene lookup returns CDR1 MDHEN and CDR2 SYDVKM. The CDR3 length is 14 residues. For the CDR3, the DNA is TGTGCCAGCAGTTTGAAAGGGGGCTCGGGGACCCAGTACTTC. Translated: CASSLKGGSGTQYF. The full variable domain, completed using reference TRBV28 and TRBJ2-5, is DVKVTQSSRYLVKRTGEKVFLECVQDMDHENMFWYRQDPGLGLRLIYFSYDVKMKEKGDIPEGYSVSREKKERFSLILESASTNQTSMYLCASSLKGGSGTQYFGPGTRLLVL.

DNA of the CDR3: TGCGCCAGCAGCTTGGGGGGTCCGGGACTAGCGAGCACCGGGGAGCTGTTTTTT. Residues: CASSLGGPGLASTGELFF. The rearrangement links TRBV5-1 to TRBJ2-2; TRBD2 agrees at 10 bases. Per the germline V gene, CDR1 is SGHRS and CDR2 is YFSETQ. The V and J ends lost 0 bases and 4 bases, in that order; junction bases with no gene match: 9. CDR3 length: 18 amino acids.

The table lists this clone with a count of one. The chain is built from TRBV5-1 and TRBJ2-7, with D tentatively TRBD2 (6 bases). In germline, CDR1 is SGHRS, CDR2 YFSETQ. The CDR3 length is 15 residues. The V end was cut by 7 bases, the J end by 1 base, with 18 bases between. CDR3 in amino acids: CASRLWPSESYEQYF. The CDR3 nucleotides read TGCGCCAGCCGGCTTTGGCCTAGCGAATCCTACGAGCAGTACTTC. Variable domain in full (rest from reference TRBV5-1 and TRBJ2-7): KAGVTQTPRYLIKTRGQQVTLSCSPISGHRSVSWYQQTPGQGLQFLFEYFSETQRNKGNFPGRFSGRQFSNSRSEMNVSTLELGDSALYLCASRLWPSESYEQYFGPGTRLTVT.

A few counts support this clone. The chain links TRBV5-5 to TRBJ1-4; 11 bases map to TRBD1. This CDR3 is built from 14 residues. Trimming cost V 4 bases and J 6 bases; bases outside gene matches: 2. The germline V gene has CDR1 SGHKS and CDR2 YYEKEE (reference sequence). Here the CDR3 DNA reads TGTGCCAGCAGCAGGACAGGGGGCTATGAAAAACTGTTTTTT. It encodes CASSRTGGYEKLFF.

The chain is built from TRBV6-6 and TRBJ1-2; a possible D gene is TRBD1 (5 bases). Germline CDR1 MNHNY, CDR2 SVGAGI (reference sequence). The CDR3 is made up of 12 amino acids. Trimming left V 4 bases short and J 5 bases short, with 8 bases between. The chain's CDR3 is CASSSQGYGYTF. Written as DNA, the CDR3 is TGTGCCAGCAGTTCCCAGGGTTATGGCTACACCTTC.

The chain carries TRBV6-6 and TRBJ1-4, with D maybe TRBD1 (5 bases). CDR1 and CDR2 (germline): MNHNY, SVGAGI (reference sequence). The CDR3 length is 16 residues. V lost 2 bases, J lost 8 bases, and 18 bases lay in between. The CDR3 region has the DNA TGTGCCAGCAGTTACGGGGCTGCCCAAGCGGGAGAAAAACTGTTTTTT. It specifies CASSYGAAQAGEKLFF.

This clone was found once. The chain recombines TRBV14 with TRBJ2-1; unclear D gene. Trimming pared 0 bases from V and 4 bases from J, leaving 7 bases between. This CDR3 is 14 amino acids long. Looked up from germline, CDR1 is SGHDN and CDR2 is FVKESK. CDR3 sequence (DNA): TGTGCCAGCAGCCAAGATACTTGGTACAATGAGCAGTTCTTC. Its protein product is CASSQDTWYNEQFF.

V usage is TRBV3-1 (or the pseudogene TRBV3-2) and J usage is TRBJ1-2; the D is unclear. Germline V lookup: CDR1 LGHDT, CDR2 YNNKEL (reference sequence). The CDR3 has 16 residues. Trimming removed 0 bases from V and 5 bases from J, with 16 bases in between. This CDR3 reads CASSQDSVVEAYGYTF. Here the CDR3 DNA reads TGTGCCAGCAGCCAAGATTCCGTTGTGGAGGCTTATGGCTACACCTTC.

This chain links TRBV7-6 with TRBJ2-5; D might be TRBD1 (5 bases). V lost 5 bases, J lost 2 bases, and 12 bases lay in between. The CDR3 runs 14 residues. The germline CDR1 and CDR2 sequences are SGHVS and FNYEAQ. CDR3 DNA: TGTGCCAGCAGCAGACAGACGTCTCAAGAGACCCAGTACTTC. Translation: CASSRQTSQETQYF.

The rearrangement links TRBV7-6 to TRBJ2-5; 16 bases are a match to TRBD2. Germline CDR1 SGHVS, CDR2 FNYEAQ. Trimming at V came to 3 bases and at J to 1 base, leaving 2 bases not matched to a gene. CDR3 length: 17 residues. CDR3 loop: CASSLGLAGGPQETQYF. The CDR3 DNA is TGTGCCAGCAGCTTGGGACTAGCGGGAGGGCCCCAAGAGACCCAGTACTTC. Variable domain in full (rest from reference TRBV7-6 and TRBJ2-5): GAGVSQSPRYKVTKRGQDVALRCDPISGHVSLYWYRQALGQGPEFLTYFNYEAQQDKSGLPNDRFSAERPEGSISTLTIQRTEQRDSAMYRCASSLGLAGGPQETQYFGPGTRLLVL.

V gene TRBV5-6 combines with J gene TRBJ1-1; TRBD1 matches at 9 bases. Losses at the gene ends were 3 bases for V and 1 base for J; bases not matched to a gene: 4. CDR1 is SGHDT and CDR2 is YYEEEE in the germline V gene. The CDR3 is 15 amino acids. The CDR3 region is CASSSSDRGNTEAFF. CDR3 bases: TGTGCCAGCAGCTCCTCGGACAGGGGGAACACTGAAGCTTTCTTT.

This clone was observed at least ten times. The rearrangement links TRBV2 to TRBJ2-7; the match to TRBD1 covers 7 bases. CDR1 and CDR2 (germline): SNHLY, FYNNEI. The CDR3 is 12 residues long. V shed 8 bases, J shed 1 base, and the junction held 2 bases outside the gene matches. CDR3 amino acids: CASETGSYEQYF. The CDR3 DNA sequence: TGTGCCAGCGAGACAGGGTCCTACGAGCAGTACTTC.